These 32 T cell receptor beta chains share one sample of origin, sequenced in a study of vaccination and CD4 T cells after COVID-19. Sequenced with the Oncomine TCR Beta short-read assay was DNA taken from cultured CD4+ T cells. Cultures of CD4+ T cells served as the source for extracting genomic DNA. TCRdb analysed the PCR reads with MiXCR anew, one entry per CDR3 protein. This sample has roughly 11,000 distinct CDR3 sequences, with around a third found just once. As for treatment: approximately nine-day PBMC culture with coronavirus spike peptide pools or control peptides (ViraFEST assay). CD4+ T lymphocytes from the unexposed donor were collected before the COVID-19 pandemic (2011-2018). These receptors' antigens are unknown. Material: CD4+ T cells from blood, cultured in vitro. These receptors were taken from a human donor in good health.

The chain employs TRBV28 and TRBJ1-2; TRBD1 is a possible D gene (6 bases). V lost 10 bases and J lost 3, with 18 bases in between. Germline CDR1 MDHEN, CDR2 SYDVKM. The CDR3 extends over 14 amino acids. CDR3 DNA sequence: TGTGCCACCAGCCTTGGGGACACATACTATGGCTACACCTTC. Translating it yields CATSLGDTYYGYTF.

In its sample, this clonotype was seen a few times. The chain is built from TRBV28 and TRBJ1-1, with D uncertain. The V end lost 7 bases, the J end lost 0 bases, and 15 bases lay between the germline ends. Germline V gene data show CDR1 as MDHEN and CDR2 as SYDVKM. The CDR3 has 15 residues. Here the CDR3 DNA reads TGTGCCAGCAACCTCGGACGGCCAATGAACACTGAAGCTTTCTTT. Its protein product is CASNLGRPMNTEAFF.

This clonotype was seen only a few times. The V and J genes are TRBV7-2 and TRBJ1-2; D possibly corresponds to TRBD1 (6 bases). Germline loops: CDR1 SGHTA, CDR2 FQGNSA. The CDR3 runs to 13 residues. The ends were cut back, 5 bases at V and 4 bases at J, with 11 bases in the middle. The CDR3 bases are TGTGCCAGCAGCCGGGGGCACCTCTATGGCTACACCTTC. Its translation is CASSRGHLYGYTF.

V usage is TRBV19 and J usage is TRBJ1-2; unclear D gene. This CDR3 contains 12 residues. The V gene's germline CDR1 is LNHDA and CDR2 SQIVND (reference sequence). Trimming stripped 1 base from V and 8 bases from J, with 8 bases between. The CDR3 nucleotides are TGTGCCAGTAGTATAGCGCAGACCGGCTACACCTTC. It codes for CASSIAQTGYTF.

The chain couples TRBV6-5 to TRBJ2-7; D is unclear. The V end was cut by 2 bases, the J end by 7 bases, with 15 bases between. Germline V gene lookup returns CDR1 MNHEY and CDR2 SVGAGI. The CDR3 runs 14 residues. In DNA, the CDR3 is TGTGCCAGCAGTTACGATCCAAGGGAAGGAGAGCAGTACTTC. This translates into CASSYDPREGEQYF.

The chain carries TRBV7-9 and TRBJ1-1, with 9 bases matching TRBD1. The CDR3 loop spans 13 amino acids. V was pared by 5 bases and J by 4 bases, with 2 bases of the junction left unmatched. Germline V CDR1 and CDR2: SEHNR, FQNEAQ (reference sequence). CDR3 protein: CASSRQGGTEAFF. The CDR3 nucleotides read TGTGCCAGCAGCCGACAGGGGGGCACTGAAGCTTTCTTT. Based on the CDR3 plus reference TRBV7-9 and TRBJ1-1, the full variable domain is DTGVSQNPRHKITKRGQNVTFRCDPISEHNRLYWYRQTLGQGPEFLTYFQNEAQLEKSRLLSDRFSAERPKGSFSTLEIQRTEQGDSAMYLCASSRQGGTEAFFGQGTRLTVV.

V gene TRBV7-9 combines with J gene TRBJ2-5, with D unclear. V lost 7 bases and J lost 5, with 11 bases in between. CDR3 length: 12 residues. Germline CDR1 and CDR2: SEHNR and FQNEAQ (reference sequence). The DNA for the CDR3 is TGTGCCAGCACCGGTTTCGTGGAGACCCAGTACTTC. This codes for CASTGFVETQYF.

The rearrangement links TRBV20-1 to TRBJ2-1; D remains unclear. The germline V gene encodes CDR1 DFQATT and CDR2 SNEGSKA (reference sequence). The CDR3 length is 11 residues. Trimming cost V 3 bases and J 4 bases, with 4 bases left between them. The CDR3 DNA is TGCAGTGCTAGGCCTTACAATGAGCAGTTCTTC. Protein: CSARPYNEQFF.

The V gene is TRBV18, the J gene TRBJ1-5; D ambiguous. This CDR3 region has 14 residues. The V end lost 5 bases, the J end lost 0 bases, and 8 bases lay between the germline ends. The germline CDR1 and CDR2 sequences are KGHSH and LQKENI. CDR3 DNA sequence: TGTGCCAGCTCATCGGGATTTAGCAATCAGCCCCAGCATTTT. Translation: CASSSGFSNQPQHF.

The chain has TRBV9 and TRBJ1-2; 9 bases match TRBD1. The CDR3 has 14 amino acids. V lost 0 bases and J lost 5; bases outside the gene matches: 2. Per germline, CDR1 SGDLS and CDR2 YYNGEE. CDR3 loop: CASSVGDRAYGYTF. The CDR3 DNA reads TGTGCCAGCAGCGTAGGGGACAGGGCGTATGGCTACACCTTC.

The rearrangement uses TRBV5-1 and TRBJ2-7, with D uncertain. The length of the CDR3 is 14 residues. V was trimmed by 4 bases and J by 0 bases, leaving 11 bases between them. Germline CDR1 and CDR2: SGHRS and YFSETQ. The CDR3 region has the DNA TGCGCCAGCAGCCAAGACGCGAGCTCCTACGAGCAGTACTTC. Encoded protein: CASSQDASSYEQYF.

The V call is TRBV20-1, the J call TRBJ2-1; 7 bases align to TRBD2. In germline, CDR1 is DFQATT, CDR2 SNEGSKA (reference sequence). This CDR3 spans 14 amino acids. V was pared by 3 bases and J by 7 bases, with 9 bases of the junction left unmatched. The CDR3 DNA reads TGCAGTGCTAGGAGGGGCCTAGCGGCTAATGAGCAGTTCTTC. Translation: CSARRGLAANEQFF.

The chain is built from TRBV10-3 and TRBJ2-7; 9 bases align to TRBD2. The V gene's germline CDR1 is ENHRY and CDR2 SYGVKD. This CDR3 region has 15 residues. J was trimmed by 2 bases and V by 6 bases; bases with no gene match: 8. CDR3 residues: CAIRSGTSPPYEQYF. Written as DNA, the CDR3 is TGTGCCATCAGATCCGGGACTAGCCCCCCCTACGAGCAGTACTTC.

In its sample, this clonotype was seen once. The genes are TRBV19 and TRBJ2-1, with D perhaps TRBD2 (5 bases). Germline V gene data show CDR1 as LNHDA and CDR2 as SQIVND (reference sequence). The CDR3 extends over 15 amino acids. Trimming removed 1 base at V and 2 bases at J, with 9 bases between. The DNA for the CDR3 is TGTGCCAGTAGTATAGGGGTAGCGCCCTACAATGAGCAGTTCTTC. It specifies CASSIGVAPYNEQFF.

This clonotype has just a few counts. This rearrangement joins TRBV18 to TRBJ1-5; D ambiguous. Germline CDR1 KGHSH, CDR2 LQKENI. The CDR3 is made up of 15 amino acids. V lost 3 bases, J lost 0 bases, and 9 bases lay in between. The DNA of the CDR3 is TGTGCCAGCTCACCGTCCGCCGGTAGCAATCAGCCCCAGCATTTT. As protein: CASSPSAGSNQPQHF. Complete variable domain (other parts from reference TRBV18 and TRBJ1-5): NAGVMQNPRHLVRRRGQEARLRCSPMKGHSHVYWYRQLPEEGLKFMVYLQKENIIDESGMPKERFSAEFPKEGPSILRIQQVVRGDSAAYFCASSPSAGSNQPQHFGDGTRLSIL.

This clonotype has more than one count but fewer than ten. Here the CDR3 DNA reads TGTGCCAGCACTACAGGGGCCGCTTGGAGTTTTAACTATGGCTACACCTTC. Translated, it gives CASTTGAAWSFNYGYTF. The chain uses TRBV6-1 and TRBJ1-2; 7 bases agree with TRBD1. CDR1 and CDR2 (germline): MNHNS, SASEGT. The CDR3 covers 17 residues. Germline trimming cut 7 bases from V and 1 base from J; bases unmatched to any gene: 15.

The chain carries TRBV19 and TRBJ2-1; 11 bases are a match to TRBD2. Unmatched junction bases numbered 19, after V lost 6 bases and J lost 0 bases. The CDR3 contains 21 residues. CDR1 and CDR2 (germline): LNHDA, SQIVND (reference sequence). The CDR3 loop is CASRKASPGLAALSSYNEQFF. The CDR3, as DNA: TGTGCCAGTAGAAAAGCCTCCCCGGGACTAGCGGCCCTGAGCTCCTACAATGAGCAGTTCTTC.

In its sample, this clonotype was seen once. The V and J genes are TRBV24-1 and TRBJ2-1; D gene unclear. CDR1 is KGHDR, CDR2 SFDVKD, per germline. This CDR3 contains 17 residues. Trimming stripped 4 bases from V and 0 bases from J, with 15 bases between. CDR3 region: CATSDTSTMSSYNEQFF. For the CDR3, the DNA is TGTGCCACCAGTGACACCTCTACCATGAGCTCCTACAATGAGCAGTTCTTC.

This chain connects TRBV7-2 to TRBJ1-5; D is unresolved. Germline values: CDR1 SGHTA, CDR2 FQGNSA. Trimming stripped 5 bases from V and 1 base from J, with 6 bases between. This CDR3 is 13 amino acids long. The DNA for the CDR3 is TGTGCCAGCAGCCGGTTGAGCAATCAGCCCCAGCATTTT. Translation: CASSRLSNQPQHF.

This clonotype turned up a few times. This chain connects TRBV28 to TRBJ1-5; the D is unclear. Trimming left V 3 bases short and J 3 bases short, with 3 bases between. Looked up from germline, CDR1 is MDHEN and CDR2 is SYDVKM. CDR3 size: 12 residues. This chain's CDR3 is CASSLTNQPQHF. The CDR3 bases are TGTGCCAGCAGTTTGACCAATCAGCCCCAGCATTTT.

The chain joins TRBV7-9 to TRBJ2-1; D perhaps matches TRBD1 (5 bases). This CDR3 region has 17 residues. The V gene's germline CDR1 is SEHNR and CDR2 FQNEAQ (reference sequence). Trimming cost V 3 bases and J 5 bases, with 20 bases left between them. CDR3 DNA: TGTGCCAGCAGCTTCGAGCTGTCCGGCACAGGAGACAATGAGCAGTTCTTC. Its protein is CASSFELSGTGDNEQFF.

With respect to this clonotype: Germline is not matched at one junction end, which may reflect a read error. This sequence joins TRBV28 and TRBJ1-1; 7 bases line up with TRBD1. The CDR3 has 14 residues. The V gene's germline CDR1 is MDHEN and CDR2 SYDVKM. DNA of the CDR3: TGTGCCAGCAGATTATCCATCTTACAGGGGCGGACTTTCTTT. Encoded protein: CASRLSILQGRTFF.

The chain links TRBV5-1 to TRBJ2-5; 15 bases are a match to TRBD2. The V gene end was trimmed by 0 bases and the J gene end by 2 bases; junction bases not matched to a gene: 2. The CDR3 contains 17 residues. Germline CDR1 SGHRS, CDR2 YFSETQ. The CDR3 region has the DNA TGCGCCAGCAGCTTGGGGACTAGCGGGAGGGGACAAGAGACCCAGTACTTC. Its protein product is CASSLGTSGRGQETQYF. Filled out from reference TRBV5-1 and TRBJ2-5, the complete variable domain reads KAGVTQTPRYLIKTRGQQVTLSCSPISGHRSVSWYQQTPGQGLQFLFEYFSETQRNKGNFPGRFSGRQFSNSRSEMNVSTLELGDSALYLCASSLGTSGRGQETQYFGPGTRLLVL.

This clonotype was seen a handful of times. In DNA, the CDR3 is TGTGCCAGCAGTTTAATCGGGAGTCCCAGCTACGAGCAGTACTTC. It specifies CASSLIGSPSYEQYF. The rearrangement joins TRBV12-3 or TRBV12-4 to TRBJ2-7, with D tentatively TRBD2 (6 bases). This CDR3 comprises 15 residues. V lost 2 bases, J lost 3 bases, and 14 bases lay in between.

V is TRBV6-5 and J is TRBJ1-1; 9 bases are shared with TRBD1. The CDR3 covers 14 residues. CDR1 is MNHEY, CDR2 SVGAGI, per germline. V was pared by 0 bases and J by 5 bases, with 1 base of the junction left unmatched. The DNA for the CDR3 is TGTGCCAGCAGTTACTCGACAGGGGGGACTGAAGCTTTCTTT. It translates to CASSYSTGGTEAFF.

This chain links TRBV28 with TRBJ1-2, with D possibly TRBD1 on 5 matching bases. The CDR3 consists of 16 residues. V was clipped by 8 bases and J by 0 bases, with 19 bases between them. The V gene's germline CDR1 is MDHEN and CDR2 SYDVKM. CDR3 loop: CASALEGLEANYGYTF. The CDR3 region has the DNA TGTGCCAGCGCCTTGGAGGGGCTTGAAGCTAACTATGGCTACACCTTC.

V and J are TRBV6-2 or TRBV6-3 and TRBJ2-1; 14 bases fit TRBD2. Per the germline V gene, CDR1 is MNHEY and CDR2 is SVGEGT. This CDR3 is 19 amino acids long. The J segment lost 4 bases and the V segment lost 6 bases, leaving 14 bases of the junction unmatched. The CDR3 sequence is CASSSAPGTSGSGYNEQFF. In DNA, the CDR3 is TGTGCCAGCAGCTCCGCCCCAGGGACTAGCGGGAGTGGTTACAATGAGCAGTTCTTC.

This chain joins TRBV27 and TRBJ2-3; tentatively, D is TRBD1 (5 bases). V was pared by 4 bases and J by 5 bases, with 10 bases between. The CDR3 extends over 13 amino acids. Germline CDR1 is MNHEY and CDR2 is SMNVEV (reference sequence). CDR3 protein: CASSYRLIDTQYF. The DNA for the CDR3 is TGTGCCAGCAGTTACAGGTTGATAGATACGCAGTATTTT.

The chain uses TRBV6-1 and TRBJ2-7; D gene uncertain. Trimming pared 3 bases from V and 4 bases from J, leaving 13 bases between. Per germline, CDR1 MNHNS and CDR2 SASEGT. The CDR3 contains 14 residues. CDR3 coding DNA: TGTGCCAGCAGTGAGGTGGGCGGAATATACGAGCAGTACTTC. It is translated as CASSEVGGIYEQYF.

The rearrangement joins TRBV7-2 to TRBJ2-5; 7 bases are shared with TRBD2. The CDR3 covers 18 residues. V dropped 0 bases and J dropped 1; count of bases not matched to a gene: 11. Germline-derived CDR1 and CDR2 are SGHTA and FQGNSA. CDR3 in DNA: TGTGCCAGCAGCTTAGCGGGGCTAGCGGAGCTCCCCCAAGAGACCCAGTACTTC. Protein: CASSLAGLAELPQETQYF.

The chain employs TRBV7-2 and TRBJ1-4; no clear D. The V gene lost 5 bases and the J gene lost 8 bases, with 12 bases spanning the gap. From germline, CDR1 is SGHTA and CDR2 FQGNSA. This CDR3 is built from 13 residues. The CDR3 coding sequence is TGTGCCAGCAGCGAAGACTTGGGAGAAAAACTGTTTTTT. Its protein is CASSEDLGEKLFF.

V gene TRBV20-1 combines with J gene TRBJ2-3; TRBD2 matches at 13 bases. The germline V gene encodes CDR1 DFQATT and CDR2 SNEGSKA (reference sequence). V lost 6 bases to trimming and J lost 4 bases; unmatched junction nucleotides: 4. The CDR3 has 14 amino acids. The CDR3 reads CSAGLAGVPDTQYF. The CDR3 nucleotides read TGCAGTGCAGGACTAGCGGGAGTACCAGATACGCAGTATTTT.